Detailed here is one TCR beta chain. Its antigen is currently unknown. The record originates from a study of T cell responses to AZD1222 COVID-19 vaccine. General observations from the study: Of spike-specific TCRs, nearly half reportedly target regions left unmutated in variants. Sampling captured repertoires only after the peak T cell response. Following two doses of AZD1222, Spike-specific TCR breadth and depth rose.

Second doses were pooled across both intervals (about 4 or about 12 weeks). Clones were read by immunoSEQ multiplex PCR, and TCRdb kept only the in-frame ones, dropping some. The repertoire consists of roughly 180,000 clones, with roughly nine tenths occurring once and the leading ten covering around 3.6%. The CDR3 sequence is 13 residues long. V was pared by 5 bases and J by 6 bases, with 13 bases between. The chain uses TRBV12-3 or TRBV12-4 and TRBJ1-2; TRBD1 is a possible D gene (5 bases). Sequencing used peripheral blood, obtained 28 days after the second AZD1222 dose. The receptor comes from an adult who received the AZD1222 COVID-19 vaccine. The CDR3 DNA reads TGTGCCAGCAGTCGACACCAGGGAGATGGCTACACCTTC. Its protein product is CASSRHQGDGYTF.